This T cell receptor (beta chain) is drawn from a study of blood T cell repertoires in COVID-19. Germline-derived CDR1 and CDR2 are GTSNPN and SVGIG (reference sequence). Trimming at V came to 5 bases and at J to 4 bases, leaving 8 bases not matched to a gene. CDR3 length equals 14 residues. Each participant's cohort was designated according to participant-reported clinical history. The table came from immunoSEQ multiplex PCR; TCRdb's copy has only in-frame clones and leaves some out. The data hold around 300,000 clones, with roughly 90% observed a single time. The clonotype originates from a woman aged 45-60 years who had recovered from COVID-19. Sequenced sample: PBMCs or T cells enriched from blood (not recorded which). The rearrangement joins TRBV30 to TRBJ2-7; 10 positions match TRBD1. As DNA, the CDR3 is TGTGCCTGGGTGTCGGACAGGGGGATTTACGAGCAGTACTTC. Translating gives CAWVSDRGIYEQYF.